The clone carrying this T cell receptor beta chain was found a few times. The antigen remains undetermined. Each CDR3 protein is one row after TCRdb ran MiXCR on the 5' RACE reads. This sample has around 110,000 distinct CDR3 sequences; 9% to 15% occur once, and the top ten carry about 15%. Documented time point: blood at routine non-recurrence follow-up after resection. Whole RNA from tumor, nontumor lung or frozen PBMC was sequenced unsorted. Germline-derived CDR1 and CDR2 are KGHDR and SFDVKD. V was clipped by 5 bases and J by 6 bases, with 11 bases between them. The CDR3 length is 13 residues. The source of the sample is a study of spatial heterogeneity in lung cancer. Study-level information: The donor population consisted of about 75 patients with untreated, early-stage non-small cell lung cancer. More beta-chain than alpha-chain sequences were consistently detected. In the raw reads, each unique TCR and UMI combination was present more than ten times on average.

Study findings and constraints: The appearance of ubiquitous expanded tumor TCRs in blood was greater at resection than follow-up.

This receptor was taken from a male donor with early-stage non-small cell lung cancer. The chain combines TRBV24-1 with TRBJ2-3, with D hard to call. The material sequenced was PBMCs, taken at follow-up. In nucleotides, the CDR3 is TGTGCCACCAGTGGTCCCCTAGGGGATACGCAGTATTTT. It specifies CATSGPLGDTQYF.